A single sample is the source of the 21 T cell receptor beta chains below, sequenced in a study of T cells of healthy individuals. TCRdb called the 5' RACE reads again in MiXCR, with one record for every CDR3 protein. Found here are some 100,000 distinct CDR3 sequences, 17% of them singletons; the top ten hold 6.2%. The receptor source for this set is a human donor in good health.

This clonotype was recorded many times. An end of the junction differs from the germline gene, which may be a read error. CDR3 bases: TGCGCCAGCAGCACGAACACCGGGGAGCTGTTTTTT. Translation: CASSTNTGELFF. V and J are TRBV7-3 and TRBJ2-2; no clear D. Germline CDR1 is SGHTA and CDR2 is FQGTGA. The CDR3 loop spans 12 amino acids.

As DNA, the CDR3 is TGTGCCAGCAGTTTCAGGGGGGGCGGCTTTGCAGATACGCAGTATTTT. This sequence encodes CASSFRGGGFADTQYF. The V gene is TRBV27, the J gene TRBJ2-3; D tentatively reads TRBD1 or TRBD2 (7 bases each). Germline CDR1 reads MNHEY; CDR2 reads SMNVEV (reference sequence). The CDR3 contains 16 residues. Trimming took 3 bases from V and 4 from J, leaving 17 bases between them.

This clonotype was seen ten or more times. CDR3 coding DNA: TGTGCCAGCAGCAACAACCGGACAGGGTCGAACACTGAAGCTTTCTTT. It is translated as CASSNNRTGSNTEAFF. The genes are TRBV7-3 and TRBJ1-1; TRBD1 matches at 8 bases. The CDR3 loop spans 16 amino acids. Germline loops: CDR1 SGHTA, CDR2 FQGTGA. Unmatched junction bases numbered 9, after V lost 5 bases and J lost 1 base.

V gene TRBV12-3 or TRBV12-4 combines with J gene TRBJ1-6; D uncertain. V was cut by 3 bases and J by 10 bases, with 10 bases left in between. This CDR3 spans 13 amino acids. CDR3 loop: CASSLPARSPLHF. The CDR3 bases are TGTGCCAGCAGTTTGCCGGCCCGATCACCCCTCCACTTT.

This clonotype was counted a few times. The chain joins TRBV20-1 to TRBJ2-1; 9 nucleotides align to TRBD2. CDR1 and CDR2 from the germline V gene are DFQATT and SNEGSKA (reference sequence). The V and J ends lost 0 bases and 0 bases, in that order; junction bases with no gene match: 6. CDR3 length: 17 amino acids. The CDR3 nucleotides read TGCAGTGCTAGAGATGTTCGACTAGCGGTCTCCTACAATGAGCAGTTCTTC. It specifies CSARDVRLAVSYNEQFF.

This clonotype turned up a few times. The chain joins TRBV20-1 to TRBJ2-1; the D gene is possibly TRBD1 (5 bases). The V gene's germline CDR1 is DFQATT and CDR2 SNEGSKA (reference sequence). This CDR3 comprises 14 residues. The CDR3 sequence is CRWGVASSYNEQFF. The CDR3 DNA follows: TGCAGGTGGGGCGTAGCTTCGTCCTACAATGAGCAGTTCTTC.

This clonotype was seen a handful of times. The chain couples TRBV4-3 to TRBJ2-5; 10 positions match TRBD2. The CDR3 has 15 residues. Germline V gene data show CDR1 as LGHNA and CDR2 as YSLEER. The V gene end was trimmed by 2 bases and the J gene end by 3 bases; junction bases not matched to a gene: 3. CDR3 protein: CASSQSGRAEETQYF. CDR3 nucleotides: TGCGCCAGCAGCCAAAGCGGGAGGGCCGAAGAGACCCAGTACTTC.

This clonotype showed up many times. The chain recombines TRBV3-1 with TRBJ2-1; 10 positions match TRBD2. Germline V gene sequence: CDR1 LGHDT, CDR2 YNNKEL (reference sequence). CDR3 length: 16 residues. V lost 4 bases and J lost 8; bases outside the gene matches: 11. The CDR3 nucleotides are TGTGCCAGCAGCCCCAACCCTAGCGGGAGTGCCGATGAGCAGTTCTTC. Encoded protein: CASSPNPSGSADEQFF.

This clonotype showed up just a few times. The chain combines TRBV10-3 with TRBJ1-2; 9 bases are shared with TRBD1. The germline V gene has CDR1 ENHRY and CDR2 SYGVKD. Trimming cost V 9 bases and J 4 bases; bases outside gene matches: 6. The CDR3 is 13 amino acids. CDR3 amino acids: CAMAGTGSYGYTF. CDR3 bases: TGTGCCATGGCCGGGACAGGGAGCTATGGCTACACCTTC.

This chain joins TRBV7-9 and TRBJ2-1; 13 nucleotides agree with TRBD2. Trimming cost V 5 bases and J 8 bases; bases outside gene matches: 12. CDR3 length: 17 amino acids. Looked up from germline, CDR1 is SEHNR and CDR2 is FQNEAQ (reference sequence). The chain's CDR3 is CASSPTPGTSGTYEQFF. In DNA form, the CDR3 reads TGTGCCAGCAGCCCGACACCCGGGACTAGCGGGACGTATGAGCAGTTCTTC. Drawing the rest from reference TRBV7-9 and TRBJ2-1, the complete variable domain is DTGVSQNPRHKITKRGQNVTFRCDPISEHNRLYWYRQTLGQGPEFLTYFQNEAQLEKSRLLSDRFSAERPKGSFSTLEIQRTEQGDSAMYLCASSPTPGTSGTYEQFFGPGTRLTVL.

The CDR3 spells CASNQLGMGQGGTEAFF. DNA of the CDR3: TGTGCCAGCAACCAACTGGGGATGGGACAGGGGGGTACTGAAGCTTTCTTT. The J gene is TRBJ1-1, the V gene TRBV7-8, with 11 bases fitting TRBD1. CDR1 and CDR2 from the germline V gene are SGHVS and FQNEAQ. V gave up 7 bases and J gave up 5 bases; unmatched junction bases: 15. The CDR3 spans 17 residues.

This clonotype was seen ten or more times. The chain links TRBV19 to TRBJ2-3; D gene uncertain. V lost 7 bases and J lost 0, with 26 bases in between. The CDR3 length is 19 residues. The germline CDR1 and CDR2 sequences are LNHDA and SQIVND (reference sequence). CDR3 amino acids: CASNPHGVVLTPSTDTQYF. The CDR3, as DNA: TGTGCCAGTAACCCTCATGGCGTAGTTCTAACACCTAGCACAGATACGCAGTATTTT.

This clonotype showed up just a few times. The rearrangement uses TRBV4-3 and TRBJ1-2; no firm D call. The CDR3 is 14 amino acids. With 1 base removed from V and 8 bases from J, the gap between germline ends came to 14 bases. CDR1 is LGHNA, CDR2 YSLEER, per germline. The CDR3 DNA reads as TGCGCCAGCAGCCAAGGGACGGCCATAGGGGGCTACACCTTC. As protein: CASSQGTAIGGYTF.

This clonotype was observed many times. The chain combines TRBV20-1 with TRBJ2-7; 10 positions match TRBD2. Losses at the gene ends were 4 bases for V and 6 bases for J; bases not matched to a gene: 3. Germline CDR1 and CDR2: DFQATT and SNEGSKA (reference sequence). This CDR3 contains 12 residues. The CDR3: CSATLAGVEQYF. The CDR3 DNA sequence: TGCAGTGCTACGCTAGCGGGAGTCGAGCAGTACTTC.

This chain connects TRBV6-2 or TRBV6-3 to TRBJ2-7, with 10 bases aligning to TRBD1. With 6 bases clipped from V and 4 bases from J, the junction kept 6 bases outside the gene matches. The CDR3 is 14 amino acids. Germline CDR1 reads MNHEY; CDR2 reads SVGEGT. As DNA, the CDR3 is TGTGCCAGCAGCCGCGGGACAGGGGTATACGAGCAGTACTTC. This gives the protein CASSRGTGVYEQYF.

The chain carries TRBV10-3 and TRBJ2-6; 10 nucleotides line up with TRBD1. The V gene end was trimmed by 4 bases and the J gene end by 0 bases; junction bases not matched to a gene: 9. Germline V lookup: CDR1 ENHRY, CDR2 SYGVKD. This CDR3 has 19 residues. The CDR3 DNA reads as TGTGCCATCAGTGCTCGTCCGGGACAGGGGCTCTCTGGGGCCAACGTCCTGACTTTC. Amino acids: CAISARPGQGLSGANVLTF.

As regards this clonotype: A clone one base away is much larger, so this may be a read error. The rearrangement joins TRBV6-5 to TRBJ2-1, with 8 nucleotides matching TRBD2. CDR3 length: 16 amino acids. The V gene's germline CDR1 is MNHEY and CDR2 SVGAGI. For the CDR3, the DNA is TGTGCCAGCAGTCCATCCGGGACTAGGGGCTCGGATGAGCAGATCTTC. As protein: CASSPSGTRGSDEQIF.

This clonotype was recorded a few times. V gene TRBV27 combines with J gene TRBJ1-2, with D possibly being TRBD1 (5 bases). Germline CDR1 is MNHEY and CDR2 is SMNVEV (reference sequence). The CDR3 length is 12 residues. V dropped 11 bases and J dropped 1 base, with 11 bases sitting between them. CDR3 residues: CAAGHINYGYTF. Written as DNA, the CDR3 is TGTGCCGCAGGACACATTAACTATGGCTACACCTTC.

This clonotype was seen more than once but under ten times. The V and J genes are TRBV20-1 and TRBJ2-7; tentatively, D is TRBD1 (5 bases). Germline CDR1 and CDR2: DFQATT and SNEGSKA (reference sequence). This CDR3 comprises 12 residues. The DNA for the CDR3 is TGCAGCGTCCAGCCAGGGTCGGTCGAGCAGTACTTC. Translation: CSVQPGSVEQYF.

This clonotype has a count of ten or more. The CDR3 sequence is CASSEQGVQPQHF. The CDR3 coding sequence is TGCGCCAGCAGCGAGCAGGGGGTTCAGCCCCAGCATTTT. V gene TRBV4-1 combines with J gene TRBJ1-5, with TRBD1 identical over 7 bases. CDR3 length: 13 amino acids. Germline V lookup: CDR1 MGHRA, CDR2 YSYEKL. Losses at the gene ends were 5 bases for V and 6 bases for J; bases not matched to a gene: 4.

This chain joins TRBV7-9 and TRBJ2-3; D is possibly TRBD1 or TRBD2 (5 bases each). This CDR3 is built from 13 residues. Looked up from germline, CDR1 is SEHNR and CDR2 is FQNEAQ (reference sequence). V was clipped by 5 bases and J by 9 bases, with 15 bases between them. The CDR3 DNA is TGTGCCAGCAGCGTGGACGGGGCCGGGACGCAGTATTTT. Protein sequence: CASSVDGAGTQYF.